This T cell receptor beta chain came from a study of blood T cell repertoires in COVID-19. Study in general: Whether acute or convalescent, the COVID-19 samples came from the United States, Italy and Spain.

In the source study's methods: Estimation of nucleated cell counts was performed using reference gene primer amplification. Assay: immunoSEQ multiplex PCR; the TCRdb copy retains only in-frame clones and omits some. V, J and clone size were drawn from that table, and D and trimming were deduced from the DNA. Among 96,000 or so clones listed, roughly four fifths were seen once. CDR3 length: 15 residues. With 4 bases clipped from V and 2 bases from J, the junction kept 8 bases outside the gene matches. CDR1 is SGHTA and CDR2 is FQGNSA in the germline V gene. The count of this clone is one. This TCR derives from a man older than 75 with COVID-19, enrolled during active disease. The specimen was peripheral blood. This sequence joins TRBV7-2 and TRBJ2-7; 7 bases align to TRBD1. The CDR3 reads CASSSRTGTTYEQYF. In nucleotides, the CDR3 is TGTGCCAGCAGCTCACGGACAGGTACGACCTACGAGCAGTACTTC. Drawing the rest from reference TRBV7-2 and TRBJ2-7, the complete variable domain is GAGVSQSPSNKVTEKGKDVELRCDPISGHTALYWYRQSLGQGLEFLIYFQGNSAPDKSGLPSDRFSAERTGGSVSTLTIQRTQQEDSAVYLCASSSRTGTTYEQYFGPGTRLTVT.